This T cell receptor beta chain came from a study of shared clonotypes between healthy human individuals. Regarding the study as a whole: Roughly 5% of naive CD4 clonotypes were shared across a few donors. Only blood underwent sampling, and tissue repertoires likely differ.

The repertoire was sequenced with immunoSEQ multiplex PCR; TCRdb's copy has only in-frame clones and lacks some. Of around 2.3 million clones in the sample, more than 90% were seen once. Both subsets, CD45RA+ naive and CD45RA-negative memory, were split from the CD4+ cells. For this clone: Its target is unknown.

Trimming removed 9 bases at V and 0 bases at J, with 18 bases between. The CDR3 length is 16 residues. Germline V gene data show CDR1 as LNHDA and CDR2 as SQIVND (reference sequence). The rearrangement links TRBV19 to TRBJ1-5; TRBD1 is a possible D gene (6 bases). This sequence originates from a young man in good health. Material: naive CD4+ T cells sorted from blood. Documented subset: CD45RA+ positively selected. The chain's CDR3 is CASGEGGTISNQPQHF. As DNA, the CDR3 is TGTGCCAGCGGGGAAGGGGGGACGATTAGCAATCAGCCCCAGCATTTT.